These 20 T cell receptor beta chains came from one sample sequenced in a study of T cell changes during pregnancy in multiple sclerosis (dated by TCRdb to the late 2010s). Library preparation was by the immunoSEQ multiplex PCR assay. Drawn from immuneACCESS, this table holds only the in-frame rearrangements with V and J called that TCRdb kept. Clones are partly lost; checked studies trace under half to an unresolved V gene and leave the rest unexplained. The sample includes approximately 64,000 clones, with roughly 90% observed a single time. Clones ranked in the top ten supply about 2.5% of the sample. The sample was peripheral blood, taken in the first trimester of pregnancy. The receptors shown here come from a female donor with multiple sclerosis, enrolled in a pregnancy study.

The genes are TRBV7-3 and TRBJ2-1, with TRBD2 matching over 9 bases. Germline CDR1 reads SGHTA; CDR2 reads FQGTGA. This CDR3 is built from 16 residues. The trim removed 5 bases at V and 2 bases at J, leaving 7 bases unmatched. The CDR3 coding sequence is TGTGCCAGCAGCCTCACAGCGGGAGGACCCTACAATGAGCAGTTCTTC. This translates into CASSLTAGGPYNEQFF.

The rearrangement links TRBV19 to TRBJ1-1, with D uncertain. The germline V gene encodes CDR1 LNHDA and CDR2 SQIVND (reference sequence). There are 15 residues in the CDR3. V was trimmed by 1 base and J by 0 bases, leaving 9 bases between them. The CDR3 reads CASSIVGSMNTEAFF. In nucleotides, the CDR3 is TGTGCCAGTAGTATAGTCGGTTCCATGAACACTGAAGCTTTCTTT. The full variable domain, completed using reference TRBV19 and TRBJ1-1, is DGGITQSPKYLFRKEGQNVTLSCEQNLNHDAMYWYRQDPGQGLRLIYYSQIVNDFQKGDIAEGYSVSREKKESFPLTVTSAQKNPTAFYLCASSIVGSMNTEAFFGQGTRLTVV.

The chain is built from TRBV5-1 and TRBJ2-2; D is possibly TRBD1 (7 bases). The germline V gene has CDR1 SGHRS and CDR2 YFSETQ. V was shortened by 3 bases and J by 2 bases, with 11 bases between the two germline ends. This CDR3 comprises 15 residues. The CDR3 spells CASSWRDSNTGELFF. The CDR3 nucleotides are TGCGCCAGCAGCTGGCGGGACAGTAACACCGGGGAGCTGTTTTTT.

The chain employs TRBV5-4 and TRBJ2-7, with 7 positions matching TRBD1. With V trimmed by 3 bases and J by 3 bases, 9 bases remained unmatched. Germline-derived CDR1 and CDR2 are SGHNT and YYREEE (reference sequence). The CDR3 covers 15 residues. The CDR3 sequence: CASSSDKGAFYEQYF. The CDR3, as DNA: TGTGCCAGCAGCTCCGACAAGGGGGCCTTCTACGAGCAGTACTTC.

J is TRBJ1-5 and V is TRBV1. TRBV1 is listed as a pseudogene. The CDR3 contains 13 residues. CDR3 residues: CTSSPYSNQPQHF. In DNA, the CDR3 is TGCACCAGCAGCCCGTATAGCAATCAGCCCCAGCATTTT.

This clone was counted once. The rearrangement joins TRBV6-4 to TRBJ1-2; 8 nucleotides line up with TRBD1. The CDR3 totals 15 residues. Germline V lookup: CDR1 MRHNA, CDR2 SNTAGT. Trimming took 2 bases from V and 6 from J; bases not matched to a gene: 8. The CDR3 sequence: CASSDSGTGSHGYTF. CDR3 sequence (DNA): TGTGCCAGCAGTGACAGTGGGACAGGTAGTCATGGCTACACCTTC.

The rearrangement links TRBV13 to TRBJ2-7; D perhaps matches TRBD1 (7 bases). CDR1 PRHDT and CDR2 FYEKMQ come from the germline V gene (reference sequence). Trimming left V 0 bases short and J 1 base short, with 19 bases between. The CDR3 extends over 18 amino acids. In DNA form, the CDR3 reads TGTGCCAGCAGCTTAGGATTGGGGGGCGGGACAGCATCCTACGAGCAGTACTTC. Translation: CASSLGLGGGTASYEQYF.

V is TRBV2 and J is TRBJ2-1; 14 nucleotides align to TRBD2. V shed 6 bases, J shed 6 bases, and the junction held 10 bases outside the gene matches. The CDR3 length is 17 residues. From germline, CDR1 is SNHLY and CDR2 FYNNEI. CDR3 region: CASRDPLGTSGSNEQFF. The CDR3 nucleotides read TGTGCCAGCAGGGACCCGTTGGGGACTAGCGGGAGCAATGAGCAGTTCTTC.

In DNA, the CDR3 is TGTGCCAGCGGGGCCACCGGGGAGCTGTTTTTT. Amino acids: CASGATGELFF. This chain connects TRBV6-5 to TRBJ2-2, with D perhaps TRBD1 (5 bases). CDR3 length equals 11 residues. V shed 8 bases and J shed 4 bases, with 5 bases lying between them. Germline V gene data show CDR1 as MNHEY and CDR2 as SVGAGI.

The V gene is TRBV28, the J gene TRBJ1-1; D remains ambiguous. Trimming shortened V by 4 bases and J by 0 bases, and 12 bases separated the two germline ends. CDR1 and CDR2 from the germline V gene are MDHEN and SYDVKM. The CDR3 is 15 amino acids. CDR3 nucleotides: TGTGCCAGCAGTTCCTCCCCGCAGGTGAACACTGAAGCTTTCTTT. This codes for CASSSSPQVNTEAFF.

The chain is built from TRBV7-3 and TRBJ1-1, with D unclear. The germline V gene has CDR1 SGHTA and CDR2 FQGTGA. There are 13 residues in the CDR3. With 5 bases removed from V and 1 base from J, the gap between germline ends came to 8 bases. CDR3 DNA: TGTGCCAGCAGCCAGACACCGAACACTGAAGCTTTCTTT. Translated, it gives CASSQTPNTEAFF.

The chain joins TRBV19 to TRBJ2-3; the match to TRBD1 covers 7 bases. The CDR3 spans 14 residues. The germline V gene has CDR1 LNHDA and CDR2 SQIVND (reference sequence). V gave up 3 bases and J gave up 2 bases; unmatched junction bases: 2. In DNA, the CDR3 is TGTGCCAGTAGTATGGGACAGTCCACAGATACGCAGTATTTT. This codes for CASSMGQSTDTQYF. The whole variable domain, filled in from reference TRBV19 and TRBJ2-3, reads DGGITQSPKYLFRKEGQNVTLSCEQNLNHDAMYWYRQDPGQGLRLIYYSQIVNDFQKGDIAEGYSVSREKKESFPLTVTSAQKNPTAFYLCASSMGQSTDTQYFGPGTRLTVL.

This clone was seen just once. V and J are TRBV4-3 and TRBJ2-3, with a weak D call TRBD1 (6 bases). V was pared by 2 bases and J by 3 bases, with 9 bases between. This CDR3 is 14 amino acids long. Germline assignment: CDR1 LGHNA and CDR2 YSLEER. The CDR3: CASSQLGGTDTQYF. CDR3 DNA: TGCGCCAGCAGCCAACTAGGGGGTACAGATACGCAGTATTTT.

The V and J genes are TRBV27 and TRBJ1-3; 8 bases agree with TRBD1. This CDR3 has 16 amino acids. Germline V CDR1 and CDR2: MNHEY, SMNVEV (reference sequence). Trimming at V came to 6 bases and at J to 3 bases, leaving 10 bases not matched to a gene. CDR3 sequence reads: CASRPSLGQGGNTIYF. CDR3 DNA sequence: TGTGCCAGCAGGCCATCCCTCGGACAGGGTGGAAACACCATATATTTT.

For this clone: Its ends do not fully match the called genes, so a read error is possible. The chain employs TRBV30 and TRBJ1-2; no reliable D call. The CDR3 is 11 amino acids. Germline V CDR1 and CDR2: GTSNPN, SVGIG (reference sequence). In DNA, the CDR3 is TGTGCCTGGAGTGTCGCGGGTCCCCCGGCCTTC. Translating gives CAWSVAGPPAF.

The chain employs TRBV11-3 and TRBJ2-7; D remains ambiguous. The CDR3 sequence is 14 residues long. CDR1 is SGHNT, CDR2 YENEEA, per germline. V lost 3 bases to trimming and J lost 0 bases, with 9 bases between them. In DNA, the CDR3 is TGTGCCAGCAGCTTTCCGGAGAACTCCTACGAGCAGTACTTC. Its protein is CASSFPENSYEQYF.

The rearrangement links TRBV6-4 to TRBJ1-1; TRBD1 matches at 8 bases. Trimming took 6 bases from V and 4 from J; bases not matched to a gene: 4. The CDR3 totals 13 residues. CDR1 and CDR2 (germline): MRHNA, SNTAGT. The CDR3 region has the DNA TGTGCCAGCAGCGAACAGGGGGGCACTGAAGCTTTCTTT. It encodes CASSEQGGTEAFF.

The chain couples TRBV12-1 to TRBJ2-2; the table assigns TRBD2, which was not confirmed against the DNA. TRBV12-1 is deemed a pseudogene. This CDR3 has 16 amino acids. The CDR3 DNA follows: TGTGCCGGGGGGTGGTTGAGCGGGAGGGTCACCGGGGAGCTGTTTTTT. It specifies CAGGWLSGRVTGELFF.

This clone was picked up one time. This CDR3 reads CASSSLKTQYF. The CDR3 region has the DNA TGTGCCAGCAGTTCCTTAAAGACCCAGTACTTC. The V gene is TRBV28, the J gene TRBJ2-5; D gene ambiguous. Trimming took off 4 bases at V and 6 bases at J, with 6 bases between the two ends. This CDR3 is built from 11 residues. The germline V gene encodes CDR1 MDHEN and CDR2 SYDVKM.

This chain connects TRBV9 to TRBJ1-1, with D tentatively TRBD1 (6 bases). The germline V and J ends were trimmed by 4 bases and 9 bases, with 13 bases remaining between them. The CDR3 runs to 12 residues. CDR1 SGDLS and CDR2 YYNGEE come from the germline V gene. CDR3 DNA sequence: TGTGCCAGCAGCCCTAAGGGGGTACAAGCTTTCTTT. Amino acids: CASSPKGVQAFF. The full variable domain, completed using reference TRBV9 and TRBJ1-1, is DSGVTQTPKHLITATGQRVTLRCSPRSGDLSVYWYQQSLDQGLQFLIQYYNGEERAKGNILERFSAQQFPDLHSELNLSSLELGDSALYFCASSPKGVQAFFGQGTRLTVV.